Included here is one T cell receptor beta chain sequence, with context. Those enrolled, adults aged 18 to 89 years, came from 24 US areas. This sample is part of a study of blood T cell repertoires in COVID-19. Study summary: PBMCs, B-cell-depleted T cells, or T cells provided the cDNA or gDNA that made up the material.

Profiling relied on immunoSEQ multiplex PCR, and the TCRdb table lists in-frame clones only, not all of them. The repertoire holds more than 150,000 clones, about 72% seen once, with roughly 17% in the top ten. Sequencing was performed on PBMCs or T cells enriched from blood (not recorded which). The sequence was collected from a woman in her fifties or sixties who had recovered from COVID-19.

CDR3 nucleotide sequence: TGTGCCAGCAGCTGGAGAGTCGGGGTGAATCCCTGGGAAGTGGGGGAGCTGTTTTTT. This gives the protein CASSWRVGVNPWEVGELFF. V is TRBV5-5 and J is TRBJ2-2; TRBD2 is a possible D gene (5 bases). Germline V gene lookup returns CDR1 SGHKS and CDR2 YYEKEE (reference sequence). Trimming took off 3 bases at V and 8 bases at J, with 29 bases between the two ends. The CDR3 loop spans 19 amino acids.